This entry describes one T cell receptor beta chain. Its specificity is not known. This specimen belongs to a study of cytomegalovirus exposure and HLA in healthy donors. Broader study findings: TCR beta V segments were, for the most part, productive about 87% or about 30% of the time in an earlier analysis.

The study ran its PCR with 60 Vbeta and 13 Jbeta primers. The assay was immunoSEQ multiplex PCR, and TCRdb's table has in-frame clones only and misses some. The repertoire holds 250,000 to 350,000 clones, with around nine tenths as singletons. The clonotype originates from a woman in her late teens or twenties in good health and CMV-seronegative. Sequenced sample: PBMCs.

The CDR3 sequence: CASNPWGGAANYGYTF. Written as DNA, the CDR3 is TGTGCCAGCAATCCATGGGGGGGGGCTGCTAACTATGGCTACACCTTC. The chain is built from TRBV19 and TRBJ1-2; perhaps TRBD1 as D (6 bases). Per the germline V gene, CDR1 is LNHDA and CDR2 is SQIVND (reference sequence). This CDR3 has 16 residues. V gave up 9 bases and J gave up 0 bases, with 20 bases separating them.